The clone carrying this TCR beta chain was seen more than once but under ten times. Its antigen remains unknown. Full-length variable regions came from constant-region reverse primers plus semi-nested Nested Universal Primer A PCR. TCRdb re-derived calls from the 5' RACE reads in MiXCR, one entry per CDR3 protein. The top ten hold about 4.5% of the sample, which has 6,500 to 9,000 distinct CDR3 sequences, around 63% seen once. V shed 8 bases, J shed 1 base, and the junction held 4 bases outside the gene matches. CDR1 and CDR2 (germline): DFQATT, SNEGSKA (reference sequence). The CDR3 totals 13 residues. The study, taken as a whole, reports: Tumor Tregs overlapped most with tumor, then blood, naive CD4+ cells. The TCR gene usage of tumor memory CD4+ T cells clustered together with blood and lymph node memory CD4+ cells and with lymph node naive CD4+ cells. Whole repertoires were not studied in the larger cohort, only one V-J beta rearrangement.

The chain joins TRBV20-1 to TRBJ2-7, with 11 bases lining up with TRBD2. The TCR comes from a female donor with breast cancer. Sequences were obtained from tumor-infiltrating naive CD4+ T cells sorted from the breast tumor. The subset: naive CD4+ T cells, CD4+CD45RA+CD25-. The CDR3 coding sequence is TGCAGTATTCGGACTAGCGGGTCCTACGAGCAGTACTTC. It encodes CSIRTSGSYEQYF.